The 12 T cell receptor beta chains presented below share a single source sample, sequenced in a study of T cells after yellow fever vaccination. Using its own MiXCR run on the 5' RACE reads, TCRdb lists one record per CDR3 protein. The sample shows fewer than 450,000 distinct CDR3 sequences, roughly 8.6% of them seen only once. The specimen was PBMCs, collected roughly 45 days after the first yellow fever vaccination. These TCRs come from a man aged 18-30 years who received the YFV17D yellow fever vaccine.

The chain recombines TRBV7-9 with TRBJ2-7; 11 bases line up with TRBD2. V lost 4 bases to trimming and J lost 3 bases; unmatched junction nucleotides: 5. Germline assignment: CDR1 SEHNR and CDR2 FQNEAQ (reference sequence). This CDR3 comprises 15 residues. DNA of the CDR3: TGTGCCAGCAGCTCAACTAGCGGGGGAATCTACGAGCAGTACTTC. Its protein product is CASSSTSGGIYEQYF.

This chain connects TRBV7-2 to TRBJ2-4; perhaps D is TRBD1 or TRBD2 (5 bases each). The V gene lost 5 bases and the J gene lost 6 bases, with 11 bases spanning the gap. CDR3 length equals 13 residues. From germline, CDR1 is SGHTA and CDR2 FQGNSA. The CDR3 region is CASSRGTGNIQYF. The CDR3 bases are TGTGCCAGCAGCCGAGGGACCGGAAACATTCAGTACTTC.

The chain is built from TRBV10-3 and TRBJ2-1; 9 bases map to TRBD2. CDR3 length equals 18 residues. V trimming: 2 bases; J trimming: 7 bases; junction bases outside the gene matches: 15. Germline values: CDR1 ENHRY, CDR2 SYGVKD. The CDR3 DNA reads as TGTGCCATCAGTGAGCCTTTTGGGTTGCGCGGGGGGGCTAATGAGCAGTTCTTC. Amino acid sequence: CAISEPFGLRGGANEQFF.

The CDR3 region has the DNA TGTGCCATCAGAACGGGGGAGAACACCGGGGAGCTGTTTTTT. Encoded protein: CAIRTGENTGELFF. The chain combines TRBV10-3 with TRBJ2-2, with TRBD2 as a possible D gene (6 bases). Germline V lookup: CDR1 ENHRY, CDR2 SYGVKD. V gave up 6 bases and J gave up 1 base, with 9 bases separating them. The CDR3 runs to 14 residues.

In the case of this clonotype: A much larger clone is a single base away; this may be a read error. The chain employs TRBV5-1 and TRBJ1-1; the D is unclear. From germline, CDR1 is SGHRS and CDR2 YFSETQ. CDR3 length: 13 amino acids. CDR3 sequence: CAISVDGDTEAFF. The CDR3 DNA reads TGCGCCATCAGCGTCGACGGGGACACTGAAGCTTTCTTT.

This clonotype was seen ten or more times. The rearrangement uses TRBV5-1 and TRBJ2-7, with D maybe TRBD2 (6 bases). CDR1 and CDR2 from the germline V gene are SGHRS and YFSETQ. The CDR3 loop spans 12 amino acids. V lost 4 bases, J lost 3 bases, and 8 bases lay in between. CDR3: CASSRDFYEQYF. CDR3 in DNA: TGCGCCAGCAGCCGGGACTTCTACGAGCAGTACTTC.

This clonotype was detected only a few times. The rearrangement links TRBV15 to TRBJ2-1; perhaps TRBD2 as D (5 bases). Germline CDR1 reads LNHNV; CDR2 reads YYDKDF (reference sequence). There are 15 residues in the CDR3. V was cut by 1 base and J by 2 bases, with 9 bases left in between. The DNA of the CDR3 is TGTGCCACCAGCAGAGCTCGGGGAGCCTACAATGAGCAGTTCTTC. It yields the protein CATSRARGAYNEQFF.

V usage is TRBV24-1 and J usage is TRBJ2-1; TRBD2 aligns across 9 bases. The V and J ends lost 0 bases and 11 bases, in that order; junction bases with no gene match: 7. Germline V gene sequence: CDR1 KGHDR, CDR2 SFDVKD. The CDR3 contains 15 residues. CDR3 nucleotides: TGTGCCACCAGTGATTTGGGTAGTCTAGCGGGGAAGCAGTTCTTC. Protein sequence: CATSDLGSLAGKQFF.

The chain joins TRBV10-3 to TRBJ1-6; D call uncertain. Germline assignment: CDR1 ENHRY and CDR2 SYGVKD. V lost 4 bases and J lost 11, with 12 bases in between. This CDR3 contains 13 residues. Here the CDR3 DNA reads TGTGCCATCAGTGCGACGGCGGTCGCACCCCTCCACTTT. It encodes CAISATAVAPLHF.

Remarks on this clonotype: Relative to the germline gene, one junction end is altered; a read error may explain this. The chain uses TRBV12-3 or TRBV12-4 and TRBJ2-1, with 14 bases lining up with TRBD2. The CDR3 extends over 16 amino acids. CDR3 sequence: CSSSSRLAGGYNEQFF. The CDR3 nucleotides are TGTTCCAGCAGCTCCCGACTAGCGGGGGGGTACAATGAGCAGTTCTTC.

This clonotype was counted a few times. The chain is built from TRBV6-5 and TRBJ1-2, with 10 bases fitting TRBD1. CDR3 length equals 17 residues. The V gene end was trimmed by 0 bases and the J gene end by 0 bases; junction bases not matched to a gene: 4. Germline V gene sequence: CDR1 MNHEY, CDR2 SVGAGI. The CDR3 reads CASSYSGTGASNYGYTF. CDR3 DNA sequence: TGTGCCAGCAGTTACTCCGGGACAGGGGCTTCTAACTATGGCTACACCTTC.

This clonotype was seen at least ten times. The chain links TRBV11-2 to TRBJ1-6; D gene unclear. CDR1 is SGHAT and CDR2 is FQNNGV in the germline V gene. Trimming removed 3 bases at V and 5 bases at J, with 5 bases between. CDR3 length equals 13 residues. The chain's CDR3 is CASSLEHNSPLHF. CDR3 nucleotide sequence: TGTGCCAGCAGCTTGGAGCATAATTCACCCCTCCACTTT.